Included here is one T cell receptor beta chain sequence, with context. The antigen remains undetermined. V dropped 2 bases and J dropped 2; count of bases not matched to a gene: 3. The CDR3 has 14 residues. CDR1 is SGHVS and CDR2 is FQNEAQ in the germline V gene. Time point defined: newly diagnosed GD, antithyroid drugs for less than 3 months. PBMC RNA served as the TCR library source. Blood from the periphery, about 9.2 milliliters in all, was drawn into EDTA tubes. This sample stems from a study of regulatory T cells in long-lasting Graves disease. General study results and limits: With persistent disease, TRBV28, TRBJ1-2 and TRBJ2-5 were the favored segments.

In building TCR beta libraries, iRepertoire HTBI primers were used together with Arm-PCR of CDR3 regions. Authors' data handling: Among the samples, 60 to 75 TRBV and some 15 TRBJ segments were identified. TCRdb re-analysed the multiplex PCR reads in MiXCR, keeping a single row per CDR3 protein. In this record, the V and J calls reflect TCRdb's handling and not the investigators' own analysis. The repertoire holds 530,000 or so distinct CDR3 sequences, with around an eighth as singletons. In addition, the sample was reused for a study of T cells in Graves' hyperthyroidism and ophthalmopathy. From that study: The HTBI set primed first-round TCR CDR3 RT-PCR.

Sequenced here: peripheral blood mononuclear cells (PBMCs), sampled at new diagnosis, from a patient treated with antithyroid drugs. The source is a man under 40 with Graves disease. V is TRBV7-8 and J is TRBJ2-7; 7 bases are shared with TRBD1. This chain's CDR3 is CASSLRDRAYEQYF. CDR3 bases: TGTGCCAGCAGCTTACGGGACAGAGCCTACGAGCAGTACTTC.